This is a list of T cell receptor beta chains from one sample in a study of human T cells and chemical hapten exposure. TCRdb passed the RACE reads through MiXCR, listing each CDR3 protein once. The data show about 77,000 distinct CDR3 sequences, with around 15% seen just once and 4.6% held by the top ten. The source was whole blood, collected in connection with sensitization to the hapten diphenylcyclopropenone (DPC). These receptors all come from a woman between 45 and 65 years old with alopecia areata. Some clones in this sample may be carry-over from other donors' samples. The CDR3 runs from the conserved cysteine through the conserved F or W. D genes are given only for firm matches. Size tells how often a clone was seen (once, few, many) or the class of an expanded clone, and some rows leave it out.

NA	TRBV10-1	NA	TRBJ1-1	TGCGCCAGCAGTGGGGACACTGAAGCTTTCTTT	CASSGDTEAFF
TRBD1	TRBV7-2	many	TRBJ2-5	TGTGCCAGCAGCTCCCGGGGACAGGGGGCGTTTGAGACCCAGTACTTC	CASSSRGQGAFETQYF
NA	TRBV20-1	few	TRBJ2-7	TGCAGTGCTAGAGCTTTGACAAGGAGGGGAGAGCAGTACTTC	CSARALTRRGEQYF
NA	TRBV6-2/TRBV6-3	once	TRBJ1-5	TGTGCCAGCAGTTACTCGTTTCGGGACGGCCTTCAGCCCCAGCATTTT	CASSYSFRDGLQPQHF
NA	TRBV25-1	NA	TRBJ2-7	TGTGCCAGCAGAGAGATATACGAGCAGTACTTC	CASREIYEQYF
NA	TRBV4-3	NA	TRBJ1-1	TGCGCCAGCAGCCAAGTAATCAAGGGGAACACTGAAGCTTTCTTT	CASSQVIKGNTEAFF
NA	TRBV29-1	NA	TRBJ2-7	TGCAGCGTTGAAGATGTAACCGCCTTCCGAACCTACGAGCAGTACTTC	CSVEDVTAFRTYEQYF
TRBD2	TRBV7-2	NA	TRBJ2-1	TGTGCCGGCAGCCGAGGGCCGGGGAGGGACAATGAGCAGTTCTTC	CAGSRGPGRDNEQFF
TRBD2	TRBV5-5	NA	TRBJ2-1	TGTGCCAGTTCGGCAGCGGGAGTCTGGAATGAGCAGTTCTTC	CASSAAGVWNEQFF
TRBD2	TRBV7-7	NA	TRBJ2-5	TGTGCCAGCAGCTTACTCGGCGGGAGCCAAGAGACCCAGTACTTC	CASSLLGGSQETQYF
TRBD1	TRBV7-2	few	TRBJ1-2	TGTGCCAGCAGTTCGGACAGGGGGCAAATCTTAGGCTACACCTTC	CASSSDRGQILGYTF
TRBD1	TRBV29-1	NA	TRBJ1-4	TGCAGCGTTGGTGTGACAGGGGGATTTAATGAAAAACTGTTTTTT	CSVGVTGGFNEKLFF
NA	TRBV11-2	NA	TRBJ2-7	TGTGCCAGCAGACAGGGTCCCGAGCAGTACTTC	CASRQGPEQYF
TRBD1	TRBV18	few	TRBJ2-7	TGTGCCAGCTCACTACAGGGGAACTACGAGCAGTACTTC	CASSLQGNYEQYF
TRBD2	TRBV2	NA	TRBJ2-1	TGTGCCAGCAGGCCCGGGACTAGCTCCTACAATGAGCAGTTCTTC	CASRPGTSSYNEQFF
NA	TRBV11-2	few	TRBJ1-1	TGTGCCAGCAGCTTTTCGAGCGGGACCACTGAAGCTTTCTTT	CASSFSSGTTEAFF
NA	TRBV7-9	NA	TRBJ2-2	TGTGCCAGCAGCGGAAGGGGCGACACCGGGGAGCTGTTTTTT	CASSGRGDTGELFF
TRBD2	TRBV12-3/TRBV12-4	few	TRBJ2-2	TGTGCCAGCAGTTCGCTCACTAGCGGGGGGAACACCGGGGAGCTGTTTTTT	CASSSLTSGGNTGELFF
NA	TRBV21-1	NA	TRBJ2-2	TGTGCCAGCGCACCAGGAGACCCATACAGGCAAAACGCGAACACCGGGGAGCTGTTTTTT	CASAPGDPYRQNANTGELFF
NA	TRBV27	many	TRBJ2-5	TGTGCCAGCAGTAGGGGGACGACGGAGACCCAGTACTTC	CASSRGTTETQYF
TRBD1	TRBV28	few	TRBJ1-1	TGTGCCAGCAGTCCCTCGGGACAGGGTAGAGCTTTCTTT	CASSPSGQGRAFF
NA	TRBV7-2	NA	TRBJ2-1	TGTGCCAGCAGCTTAGACCCCTTGGGGGTCAATGAGCAGTTCTTC	CASSLDPLGVNEQFF
TRBD1	TRBV29-1	NA	TRBJ2-5	TGCAGCGTTGTGCGGACAGGGCGAGAGACCCAGTACTTC	CSVVRTGRETQYF
NA	TRBV6-2/TRBV6-3	few	TRBJ2-5	TGTGCCAGCAGCCGTCCAGGCCAAGAGACCCAGTACTTC	CASSRPGQETQYF
NA	TRBV20-1	NA	TRBJ1-2	TGCAGTGCTGACTCCAAGGGCTACACCTTC	CSADSKGYTF
NA	TRBV30	few	TRBJ1-5	TGTGCCTGGAAAGACAGTTCAAATCAGCCCCAGCATTTT	CAWKDSSNQPQHF
NA	TRBV5-4	NA	TRBJ1-1	TGTGCCAGCAGCTTGTGGGCCGAATCCGACACTGAAGCTTTCTTT	CASSLWAESDTEAFF
NA	TRBV12-3/TRBV12-4	many	TRBJ2-5	TGTGCCAGCAGTCCGCCGGGACTCCGCCAAGAGACCCAGTACTTC	CASSPPGLRQETQYF
TRBD1	TRBV12-3/TRBV12-4	NA	TRBJ1-2	TGTGCCAGCGGACGGGACAGCCTTTCTAACTATGGCTACACCTTC	CASGRDSLSNYGYTF
NA	TRBV7-9	NA	TRBJ2-5	TGTGCCAGCAGCTTGGCAGGGAGCTTGGAGACCCAGTACTTC	CASSLAGSLETQYF
NA	TRBV18	NA	TRBJ1-2	TGTGCCAGCTCACCGCGTATTAAGGACGCGGGAGGGATCGGCTACACCTTC	CASSPRIKDAGGIGYTF
NA	TRBV27	NA	TRBJ1-2	TGTGCCAGCAGTTTAAGTCCGGGCAGCGCCTATGCTTATGGCTACACCTTC	CASSLSPGSAYAYGYTF
TRBD1	TRBV18	many	TRBJ2-7	TGTGCCAGCTCACAAACGACAGGGTCCGAGCAGTACTTC	CASSQTTGSEQYF
NA	TRBV2	NA	TRBJ1-1	TGTGCCAGCAGTGGGAGAAGTAACACTGAAGCTTTCTTT	CASSGRSNTEAFF
NA	TRBV5-1	few	TRBJ1-2	TGCGCCAGCAGCTTGGAACCCATCTATGGCTACACCTTC	CASSLEPIYGYTF
NA	TRBV28	few	TRBJ2-2	TGTGCCAGCAGCGGGACCACGAACACCGGGGAGCTGTTTTTT	CASSGTTNTGELFF
TRBD2	TRBV20-1	few	TRBJ2-5	TGCAGTGCTAGTAGAAGCGGGAGTAAACAAGAGACCCAGTACTTC	CSASRSGSKQETQYF
NA	TRBV5-1	NA	TRBJ2-2	TGCGCCAGCAGCTTACGGGGAGGCGAGCTGTTTTTT	CASSLRGGELFF
NA	TRBV7-8	NA	TRBJ2-1	TGTGCCAGCAGCTTAGCGCGGCGGGAGCAGTTCTTC	CASSLARREQFF
TRBD2	TRBV12-3/TRBV12-4	NA	TRBJ2-2	TGTGCCAGCAGTTTAATGTCTAGCGGGAGGAGCACCGGGGAGCTGTTTTTT	CASSLMSSGRSTGELFF
TRBD2	TRBV29-1	NA	TRBJ2-7	TGCAGCGTTGAGTCTCCTAGCGGCGAGCAGTACTTC	CSVESPSGEQYF
NA	TRBV6-6	NA	TRBJ1-1	TGTGCCAGCAGTCAAAGAAGCACTGAAGCTTTCTTT	CASSQRSTEAFF
NA	TRBV29-1	many	TRBJ2-5	TGCAGCGTTGAAAGGAGCCGGGAGACCCAGTACTTC	CSVERSRETQYF
TRBD1	TRBV19	few	TRBJ2-2	TGTGCCAGTAGTAGAAGACAGGGGGGAAGCACCGGGGAGCTGTTTTTT	CASSRRQGGSTGELFF
TRBD1	TRBV12-3/TRBV12-4	NA	TRBJ2-5	TGTGCCAGCACCAGCGGGACAGGGCTGGAGACCCAGTACTTC	CASTSGTGLETQYF
NA	TRBV7-9	few	TRBJ2-4	TGTGCCAGCAGCCAAACAGGGCAGTCGGAGGTCATTCAGTACTTC	CASSQTGQSEVIQYF
NA	TRBV20-1	few	TRBJ2-1	TGCAGTGCTAGAGTATCACAGTACTACAATGAGCAGTTCTTC	CSARVSQYYNEQFF
NA	TRBV28	few	TRBJ1-6	TGTGCCAGCAGTTTCGGAGGGATTTATAATTCACCCCTCCACTTT	CASSFGGIYNSPLHF
TRBD2	TRBV27	NA	TRBJ2-4	TGTGCCAGCAGGGGGACTAGCGGGAGAAGTAAACCCAAAGACATTCAGTACTTC	CASRGTSGRSKPKDIQYF
TRBD2	TRBV7-9	many	TRBJ2-2	TGTGCCAGCAGCTTAGTACTAGCGATGAACACCGGGGAGCTGTTTTTT	CASSLVLAMNTGELFF
TRBD2	TRBV6-5	many	TRBJ2-1	TGTGCCAGCAGTCACTCGTCTAGCGGGAGGCGCAATGAGCAGTTCTTC	CASSHSSSGRRNEQFF
NA	TRBV5-5	NA	TRBJ2-7	TGTGCCAGCAGCTTTACATCGACAACCTACGAGCAGTACTTC	CASSFTSTTYEQYF
NA	TRBV7-9	few	TRBJ1-1	TGTGCCAGCAGCTTAGGGCAGATTGAAGCTTTCTTT	CASSLGQIEAFF
TRBD2	TRBV25-1	NA	TRBJ2-1	TGTGCCAGCAGTGAAGGCCCCCTAGCGGGAGGGTCCTACAATGAGCAGTTCTTC	CASSEGPLAGGSYNEQFF
NA	TRBV2	NA	TRBJ2-7	TGTGCCAGCAGCGCGGAGGGCTACGAGCAGTACTTC	CASSAEGYEQYF
NA	TRBV5-1	NA	TRBJ2-2	TGCGCCAGCAGCGTGACAGGCCCGAACATCGGGGAGCTGTTTTTT	CASSVTGPNIGELFF
NA	TRBV3-1	NA	TRBJ1-1	TGTGCCAGCAGCCGGGCAACAGTGAACACTGAAGCTTTCTTT	CASSRATVNTEAFF
NA	TRBV30	NA	TRBJ1-1	TGTGCCTGGAGCGAGAGTCTCTGGAACACTGAAGCTTTCTTT	CAWSESLWNTEAFF